This T cell receptor (beta chain) was recorded in a study of control samples from healthy donors and cancer patients. The table came from immunoSEQ multiplex PCR; TCRdb's copy has only in-frame clones and leaves some out. The sample lists more than 20,000 clones, around 85% seen once, with roughly 37% in the top ten. This clone occurred a few times. V dropped 0 bases and J dropped 4; count of bases not matched to a gene: 6. This CDR3 comprises 17 residues. CDR1 and CDR2 from the germline V gene are SGHVS and FQNEAQ. The TCR was taken from a man in his sixties with head and neck cancer. Specimen: PBMCs. J is TRBJ2-1 and V is TRBV7-8, with 10 bases fitting TRBD2. CDR3 DNA sequence: TGTGCCAGCAGCTTAGCGCAACTAGCGGGACTGTACAATGAGCAGTTCTTC. This translates into CASSLAQLAGLYNEQFF.